This T cell receptor beta chain was obtained from a study of blood T cell repertoires in COVID-19. Across the whole study: Samples of COVID-19 (acute and convalescent) were obtained from the United States, Italy and Spain.

The protocol was immunoSEQ multiplex PCR, while the TCRdb copy is restricted to in-frame clones and leaves out a portion. The sample shows around 370,000 clones, around 91% of them seen only once. This clone showed up just once. The CDR3 consists of 16 residues. Germline V gene lookup returns CDR1 SGHVS and CDR2 FQNEAQ. Trimming took 5 bases from V and 4 from J; bases not matched to a gene: 5. This receptor was obtained from a woman aged 18 to 35 who had recovered from COVID-19. V is TRBV7-8 and J is TRBJ1-6; 10 nucleotides agree with TRBD1. The specimen sequenced was peripheral blood. The CDR3 is CASSHRTGGYNSPLHF. CDR3 nucleotide sequence: TGTGCCAGCAGCCACCGGACAGGGGGATATAATTCACCCCTCCACTTT.